Sequencing of this T cell receptor (beta chain) was carried out in a study of blood T cell repertoires in COVID-19. About the research overall: The study drew acute and convalescent COVID-19 samples from the United States, Italy and Spain.

Generated by immunoSEQ multiplex PCR, the TCRdb table keeps only in-frame clones and is missing some. The sample consists of 300,000 to 350,000 clones, approximately 90% of them appearing once. Cohort assignment relied on participant-reported clinical history. V lost 7 bases and J lost 0, with 12 bases in between. CDR1 is MNHEY and CDR2 is SVGAGI in the germline V gene. CDR3 length: 15 residues. The receptor was derived from a woman in her twenties or thirties who had been exposed to COVID-19. The sample taken for sequencing was PBMCs or T cells enriched from blood (not recorded which). V and J are TRBV6-5 and TRBJ2-2; D is ambiguous. CDR3: CASNSPTANTGELFF. CDR3 nucleotide sequence: TGTGCCAGCAACTCCCCAACTGCGAACACCGGGGAGCTGTTTTTT.